This T cell receptor beta chain was captured by sequencing in a study of blood T cell repertoires in COVID-19. About the research overall: Researchers got acute and convalescent COVID-19 samples from the United States, Italy and Spain. In each case, the material was cDNA or gDNA derived from T cells, B-cell-depleted T cells, or PBMCs.

Enrolment of Seattle patients took place during active infection, and they were followed longitudinally. Study processing details: Amplification of reference gene primers was used by the study to estimate nucleated cell counts. Some clones are missing from TCRdb's copy, which holds only in-frame ones; the method was immunoSEQ multiplex PCR. V, J and clone size were drawn from that table, and D and trimming were deduced from the DNA. The sample records around 84,000 clones, about 73% being singletons. CDR1 is SGHTA, CDR2 FQGNSA, per germline. There are 13 residues in the CDR3. Between the trimmed V and J ends, which lost 6 bases and 7 bases, there was a span of 12 bases.

The TCR was taken from a man in his sixties with COVID-19, enrolled during active disease. This chain joins TRBV7-2 and TRBJ2-2, with D possibly TRBD1 on 5 matching bases. Sequencing input: peripheral blood. The CDR3 DNA sequence: TGTGCCAGCAGAGCAGGGTACAGCGGGGAGCTGTTTTTT. Translated: CASRAGYSGELFF.